The 32 T cell receptor beta chains given below trace back to one sample, sequenced in a study of T cell changes during pregnancy in multiple sclerosis. Produced via immunoSEQ multiplex PCR; TCRdb's table is partial and in-frame only. The table records about 72,000 clones, around 92% of them present only once. This specimen consisted of peripheral blood, obtained in the third trimester of pregnancy. These receptors were taken from a female donor in good health, enrolled as a control in a pregnancy study.

In this sample, this clone turned up once. The chain links TRBV6-1 to TRBJ2-1, with TRBD1 matching over 8 bases. Looked up from germline, CDR1 is MNHNS and CDR2 is SASEGT. CDR3 length equals 15 residues. V was pared by 7 bases and J by 4 bases, with 9 bases of the junction left unmatched. CDR3 coding DNA: TGTGCCAGCATTAGAACTCAGGGGGCGTACAATGAGCAGTTCTTC. Protein: CASIRTQGAYNEQFF.

The chain recombines TRBV19 with TRBJ2-7; D unresolved. Trimming left V 3 bases short and J 2 bases short, with 14 bases between. In germline, CDR1 is LNHDA, CDR2 SQIVND (reference sequence). The CDR3 has 15 residues. The CDR3 region has the DNA TGTGCCAGTAGTATCGCGCCCACAGAACCCTACGAGCAGTACTTC. It codes for CASSIAPTEPYEQYF. The full variable domain, with the rest looked up from reference TRBV19 and TRBJ2-7, is DGGITQSPKYLFRKEGQNVTLSCEQNLNHDAMYWYRQDPGQGLRLIYYSQIVNDFQKGDIAEGYSVSREKKESFPLTVTSAQKNPTAFYLCASSIAPTEPYEQYFGPGTRLTVT.

This CDR3 reads CATAQAYNSPLHF. Written as DNA, the CDR3 is TGTGCCACCGCACAGGCGTATAATTCACCCCTCCACTTT. This rearrangement joins TRBV7-9 to TRBJ1-6; the D gene is possibly TRBD1 (5 bases). The CDR3 length is 13 residues. V dropped 10 bases and J dropped 4 bases, with 11 bases sitting between them. From germline, CDR1 is SEHNR and CDR2 FQNEAQ (reference sequence).

The chain couples TRBV4-1 to TRBJ1-5, with no clear D. Looked up from germline, CDR1 is MGHRA and CDR2 is YSYEKL. V lost 8 bases, J lost 5 bases, and 16 bases lay in between. The CDR3 is 14 amino acids. The CDR3: CASGSSTADQPQHF. CDR3 nucleotides: TGCGCCAGCGGAAGCAGTACAGCGGATCAGCCCCAGCATTTT.

Comment on this clone: Other DNA sequences in this specimen translate into the identical CDR3. V usage is TRBV5-1 and J usage is TRBJ1-1; possibly TRBD1 for D (5 bases). Germline V CDR1 and CDR2: SGHRS, YFSETQ. The CDR3 contains 14 residues. Deletions cut 0 bases from V and 1 base from J, with 7 bases between. CDR3 sequence reads: CASSLGRGNTEAFF. CDR3 sequence (DNA): TGCGCCAGCAGCTTGGGGAGGGGGAACACTGAAGCTTTCTTT.

This clone appeared once. The rearrangement uses TRBV14 and TRBJ1-6; D remains unclear. Trimming stripped 1 base from V and 9 bases from J, with 10 bases between. Germline assignment: CDR1 SGHDN and CDR2 FVKESK. The CDR3 has 14 amino acids. In DNA form, the CDR3 reads TGTGCCAGCAGCCAAGTTGGGAGTGGTTCACCCCTCCACTTT. Its protein product is CASSQVGSGSPLHF.

This chain joins TRBV11-2 and TRBJ2-7; 10 nucleotides line up with TRBD2. Trimming took 4 bases from V and 2 from J; bases not matched to a gene: 8. Germline assignment: CDR1 SGHAT and CDR2 FQNNGV. This CDR3 comprises 16 residues. CDR3 protein: CASSSPSGGGPYEQYF. The CDR3, as DNA: TGTGCCAGCAGCTCTCCTAGCGGGGGAGGGCCCTACGAGCAGTACTTC.

The V and J genes are TRBV27 and TRBJ2-1, with 11 bases lining up with TRBD1. Germline CDR1 and CDR2: MNHEY and SMNVEV (reference sequence). V dropped 7 bases and J dropped 6; count of bases not matched to a gene: 5. The CDR3 length is 14 residues. CDR3 in amino acids: CASTDRGQVNEQFF. The DNA for the CDR3 is TGTGCCAGCACGGACAGGGGGCAAGTCAATGAGCAGTTCTTC.

V gene TRBV21-1 combines with J gene TRBJ2-3; TRBD1 is taken as the D call from the table, unchecked against the DNA. TRBV21-1 is designated a pseudogene. The CDR3 covers 18 residues. The CDR3 reads CASSHTQGRKGTTDTQYF. CDR3 DNA: TGTGCCAGCAGCCATACCCAGGGGAGAAAGGGGACCACAGATACGCAGTATTTT.

CDR3 residues: CASSEGHSGFYNEQFF. CDR3 sequence (DNA): TGTGCCAGCAGTGAAGGGCATAGCGGATTCTACAATGAGCAGTTCTTC. The V call is TRBV2, the J call TRBJ2-1, with D perhaps matching TRBD2 (6 bases). With 1 base removed from V and 3 bases from J, the gap between germline ends came to 13 bases. Germline-derived CDR1 and CDR2 are SNHLY and FYNNEI. CDR3 size: 16 residues.

V gene TRBV9 combines with J gene TRBJ2-7; 9 nucleotides agree with TRBD2. CDR1 and CDR2 (germline): SGDLS, YYNGEE. CDR3 size: 14 residues. V shed 0 bases, J shed 4 bases, and the junction held 2 bases outside the gene matches. The CDR3 DNA sequence: TGTGCCAGCAGCGTAGTAGCGGGGGAGTACGAGCAGTACTTC. This encodes CASSVVAGEYEQYF.

V and J are TRBV28 and TRBJ1-6; 7 bases line up with TRBD1. Germline CDR1 and CDR2: MDHEN and SYDVKM. CDR3 length: 16 amino acids. J was trimmed by 5 bases and V by 7 bases; bases with no gene match: 11. The CDR3, as DNA: TGTGCCAGCAAAGGAAAACAGGGGTCCAATAATTCACCCCTCCACTTT. Translated: CASKGKQGSNNSPLHF.

V is TRBV7-9 and J is TRBJ1-5, with a weak D call TRBD1 (5 bases). V was trimmed by 6 bases and J by 4 bases, leaving 13 bases between them. The CDR3 covers 14 residues. Looked up from germline, CDR1 is SEHNR and CDR2 is FQNEAQ (reference sequence). The CDR3 loop is CASRRDSLNQPQHF. CDR3 sequence (DNA): TGTGCCAGCAGACGAGACAGCCTGAATCAGCCCCAGCATTTT.

The rearrangement uses TRBV7-9 and TRBJ1-5, with D possibly TRBD1 on 5 matching bases. Germline assignment: CDR1 SEHNR and CDR2 FQNEAQ (reference sequence). V was pared by 7 bases and J by 5 bases, with 12 bases between. CDR3 length equals 13 residues. CDR3 DNA sequence: TGTGCCAGCACCCTATCCAGGGATCAGCCCCAGCATTTT. It codes for CASTLSRDQPQHF. The full variable domain, with the rest looked up from reference TRBV7-9 and TRBJ1-5, is DTGVSQNPRHKITKRGQNVTFRCDPISEHNRLYWYRQTLGQGPEFLTYFQNEAQLEKSRLLSDRFSAERPKGSFSTLEIQRTEQGDSAMYLCASTLSRDQPQHFGDGTRLSIL.

This clone has just one count. DNA for the CDR3: TGTGCCAGCAGTTACGTACGGGGGGCCCAGTACTTC. Protein: CASSYVRGAQYF. The rearrangement joins TRBV6-5 to TRBJ2-5, with TRBD2 identical over 7 bases. The germline V gene has CDR1 MNHEY and CDR2 SVGAGI. V shed 2 bases and J 9 bases; nucleotides not matched to a gene: 3. This CDR3 is 12 amino acids long.

This rearrangement joins TRBV19 to TRBJ2-4; tentative D call: TRBD1 (7 bases). V shed 2 bases and J shed 6 bases, with 23 bases lying between them. Germline-derived CDR1 and CDR2 are LNHDA and SQIVND (reference sequence). This CDR3 spans 18 amino acids. CDR3: CASSIITQTGFGGNIQYF. In DNA form, the CDR3 reads TGTGCCAGTAGTATAATTACCCAGACAGGGTTCGGGGGAAACATTCAGTACTTC.

This chain connects TRBV5-1 to TRBJ2-5; TRBD1 is a possible D gene (7 bases). The CDR3 runs 13 residues. The V and J ends lost 4 bases and 3 bases respectively, with 10 bases between them. Germline V gives CDR1 SGHRS, CDR2 YFSETQ. The CDR3, as DNA: TGCGCCAGCAGCCAGGGGGGAGAAGAGACCCAGTACTTC. Its protein is CASSQGGEETQYF.

The chain employs TRBV9 and TRBJ2-7; 7 bases map to TRBD2. This CDR3 has 14 amino acids. Germline V gives CDR1 SGDLS, CDR2 YYNGEE. The trim removed 0 bases at V and 2 bases at J, leaving 2 bases unmatched. The CDR3 protein is CASSVGGGAYEQYF. CDR3 bases: TGTGCCAGCAGCGTAGGGGGGGGAGCCTACGAGCAGTACTTC.

This chain links TRBV6-5 with TRBJ1-1; D not certain. This CDR3 has 12 amino acids. The ends were cut back, 5 bases at V and 1 base at J, with 5 bases in the middle. In germline, CDR1 is MNHEY, CDR2 SVGAGI. CDR3 in amino acids: CASSPGNTEAFF. CDR3 nucleotide sequence: TGTGCCAGCAGTCCAGGGAACACTGAAGCTTTCTTT.

The chain has TRBV7-9 and TRBJ1-1; D is perhaps TRBD1 (6 bases). Looked up from germline, CDR1 is SEHNR and CDR2 is FQNEAQ (reference sequence). V was pared by 5 bases and J by 7 bases, with 32 bases between. This CDR3 region has 19 residues. This CDR3 reads CASSRRQALQGEKALEAFF. In DNA, the CDR3 is TGTGCCAGCAGCAGAAGACAGGCCCTTCAGGGTGAAAAGGCCCTTGAAGCTTTCTTT. The full variable domain, completed using reference TRBV7-9 and TRBJ1-1, is DTGVSQNPRHKITKRGQNVTFRCDPISEHNRLYWYRQTLGQGPEFLTYFQNEAQLEKSRLLSDRFSAERPKGSFSTLEIQRTEQGDSAMYLCASSRRQALQGEKALEAFFGQGTRLTVV.

The V gene is TRBV4-1, the J gene TRBJ2-5; 8 bases are shared with TRBD2. The trim removed 4 bases at V and 5 bases at J, leaving 12 bases unmatched. The CDR3 contains 16 residues. Looked up from germline, CDR1 is MGHRA and CDR2 is YSYEKL. CDR3 DNA sequence: TGCGCCAGCAGCCGGATGTCCGGGGGGGCCGGGGAGACCCAGTACTTC. Its protein is CASSRMSGGAGETQYF.

The chain couples TRBV5-1 to TRBJ2-2, with a weak D call TRBD1 (5 bases). This CDR3 comprises 16 residues. Per the germline V gene, CDR1 is SGHRS and CDR2 is YFSETQ. V lost 1 base, J lost 5 bases, and 15 bases lay in between. CDR3 sequence reads: CASSLLSGMGTGELFF. CDR3 in DNA: TGCGCCAGCAGCTTGCTATCAGGGATGGGGACCGGGGAGCTGTTTTTT.

The rearrangement uses TRBV10-2 and TRBJ1-2; tentatively, D is TRBD1 (6 bases). Germline loops: CDR1 WSHSY, CDR2 SAAADI. CDR3 size: 14 residues. Between the trimmed V and J ends, which lost 5 bases and 1 base, there was a span of 11 bases. In DNA, the CDR3 is TGCGCCAGCAGTCCAAAGGGGGTTAACTATGGCTACACCTTC. It yields the protein CASSPKGVNYGYTF.

CDR3 coding DNA: TGTGCCAGCCACTCGGGACAGGGGGCGAATCAGCCCCAGCATTTT. It is translated as CASHSGQGANQPQHF. This chain uses TRBV6-5 with TRBJ1-5; TRBD1 agrees at 12 bases. CDR1 and CDR2 from the germline V gene are MNHEY and SVGAGI. V was pared by 8 bases and J by 4 bases, with 6 bases of the junction left unmatched. The CDR3 consists of 15 residues.

The chain links TRBV7-2 to TRBJ2-7; 7 nucleotides line up with TRBD2. Germline trimming cut 0 bases from V and 4 bases from J; bases unmatched to any gene: 0. Germline values: CDR1 SGHTA, CDR2 FQGNSA. The CDR3 consists of 13 residues. The CDR3 nucleotides are TGTGCCAGCAGCTTAGCAGCGGGATACGAGCAGTACTTC. Its translation is CASSLAAGYEQYF.

This clone was recorded only once. J is TRBJ2-7 and V is TRBV7-9; D perhaps matches TRBD2 (5 bases). Trimming removed 4 bases from V and 7 bases from J, with 11 bases in between. CDR3 size: 12 residues. CDR1 and CDR2 from the germline V gene are SEHNR and FQNEAQ (reference sequence). Here the CDR3 DNA reads TGTGCCAGCAGCTGGGCGGGCACGGAGCAGTACTTC. Translation gives CASSWAGTEQYF.

The CDR3 spells CASSFPGAGNTEAFF. DNA of the CDR3: TGTGCCAGCAGCTTCCCAGGGGCGGGGAACACTGAAGCTTTCTTT. The chain is built from TRBV7-9 and TRBJ1-1; TRBD1 is a possible D gene (6 bases). The V end was cut by 3 bases, the J end by 1 base, with 12 bases between. The germline gives CDR1 SEHNR, CDR2 FQNEAQ (reference sequence). The CDR3 has 15 residues.

This clone has a single count. The rearrangement links TRBV7-2 to TRBJ1-4; D remains ambiguous. This CDR3 is built from 14 residues. V shed 4 bases and J shed 4 bases, with 10 bases lying between them. Germline V gene data show CDR1 as SGHTA and CDR2 as FQGNSA. The CDR3 DNA reads TGTGCCAGCAGCTCCTCCGGGTTTAATGAAAAACTGTTTTTT. This encodes CASSSSGFNEKLFF.

The gene calls are TRBV5-1 and TRBJ2-7; no definite D call. Germline lookup yields CDR1 SGHRS and CDR2 YFSETQ. V lost 0 bases and J 5 bases, leaving 12 bases between the germline ends. The CDR3 length is 14 residues. As DNA, the CDR3 is TGCGCCAGCAGCTTGGAGTCCCGGGTGAACGAGCAGTACTTC. It specifies CASSLESRVNEQYF.

This chain joins TRBV2 and TRBJ2-7; TRBD2 aligns across 10 bases. The CDR3 has 17 amino acids. Germline CDR1 reads SNHLY; CDR2 reads FYNNEI. With V trimmed by 5 bases and J by 0 bases, 10 bases remained unmatched. The CDR3 sequence is CASSRPLSSGGSYEQYF. CDR3 nucleotide sequence: TGTGCCAGCAGTCGCCCCTTGTCTAGCGGGGGCTCCTACGAGCAGTACTTC.

The V gene is TRBV4-3, the J gene TRBJ2-1; 11 bases agree with TRBD1. The CDR3 is 16 residues long. V lost 4 bases, J lost 7 bases, and 9 bases stayed unmatched. Germline lookup yields CDR1 LGHNA and CDR2 YSLEER. CDR3 DNA: TGCGCCAGCAGCCCCGGGACAGGGGGTCTGGGAAATGAGCAGTTCTTC. Translating it yields CASSPGTGGLGNEQFF.

The CDR3 sequence is CASSYGGGTGNTIYF. Here the CDR3 DNA reads TGTGCCAGCAGTTACGGGGGGGGGACTGGAAACACCATATATTTT. This chain joins TRBV6-6 and TRBJ1-3; tentatively, D is TRBD1 (5 bases). Trimming stripped 2 bases from V and 2 bases from J, with 10 bases between. Germline values: CDR1 MNHNY, CDR2 SVGAGI (reference sequence). This CDR3 region has 15 residues.